The 14 T cell receptor beta chains given below trace back to one sample, sequenced in a study of CD8+ T cells in alopecia areata. Extracted RNA was reverse transcribed, and the resulting cDNA served as sequencing template. Clones were read by immunoSEQ multiplex PCR, and TCRdb kept only the in-frame ones, dropping some. The sample consists of about 7,500 clones, less than 85% of them appearing once. Five patients' CD4+ populations were sorted into CD25+CD127- cells. Material for sequencing was CD4+ Tregs sorted from blood. The receptors here all came from a human donor with alopecia areata.

The J gene is TRBJ2-1, the V gene TRBV2; 10 nucleotides match TRBD2. The CDR3 spans 16 residues. Trimming cost V 2 bases and J 9 bases; bases outside gene matches: 10. Germline V gives CDR1 SNHLY, CDR2 FYNNEI. CDR3 sequence reads: CASSERTSGGFGEQFF. The CDR3 DNA reads as TGTGCCAGCAGTGAACGGACTAGCGGTGGGTTTGGTGAGCAGTTCTTC.

The rearrangement joins TRBV23-1 to TRBJ2-3; D might be TRBD1 (6 bases). TRBV23-1 is known as an ORF, though its function is uncertain. There are 15 residues in the CDR3. V lost 8 bases to trimming and J lost 2 bases, with 17 bases between them. The CDR3 region has the DNA TGCGCCAGCCGCTGGACAGAGCCCCTCACAGATACGCAGTATTTT. Amino acid sequence: CASRWTEPLTDTQYF.

This clone was seen a single time. The genes are TRBV14 and TRBJ1-2, with a weak D call TRBD1 (6 bases). Germline V gene lookup returns CDR1 SGHDN and CDR2 FVKESK. This CDR3 comprises 14 residues. Trimming left V 0 bases short and J 2 bases short, with 7 bases between. CDR3 region: CASSQDTGNYGYTF. The CDR3 DNA follows: TGTGCCAGCAGCCAAGATACAGGGAACTATGGCTACACCTTC.

The chain is built from TRBV28 and TRBJ2-3; no definite D call. This CDR3 has 13 amino acids. Trimming removed 8 bases at V and 3 bases at J, with 12 bases between. Germline V gives CDR1 MDHEN, CDR2 SYDVKM. CDR3 in DNA: TGTGCCAGCCTCGTGTCCGGGACAGATACGCAGTATTTT. The encoded protein is CASLVSGTDTQYF.

The V gene is TRBV14, the J gene TRBJ2-5; 14 bases match TRBD2. This CDR3 is built from 18 residues. The trim removed 4 bases at V and 7 bases at J, leaving 14 bases unmatched. Germline-derived CDR1 and CDR2 are SGHDN and FVKESK. The CDR3 coding sequence is TGTGCCAGCAGCCCGTTTCGACTAGCGGGAGGGCCCGGAGGGACCCAGTACTTC. Its protein is CASSPFRLAGGPGGTQYF.

In its sample, this clone was seen a few times. V gene TRBV7-2 combines with J gene TRBJ2-2, with a weak D call TRBD2 (5 bases). The germline V and J ends were trimmed by 1 base and 3 bases, with 12 bases remaining between them. The CDR3 contains 16 residues. Germline lookup yields CDR1 SGHTA and CDR2 FQGNSA. The CDR3 nucleotides are TGTGCCAGCAGCTTAGGGCCTAGCTCCTACACCGGGGAGCTGTTTTTT. This gives the protein CASSLGPSSYTGELFF. Full variable domain (remainder filled in from reference TRBV7-2 and TRBJ2-2): GAGVSQSPSNKVTEKGKDVELRCDPISGHTALYWYRQSLGQGLEFLIYFQGNSAPDKSGLPSDRFSAERTGGSVSTLTIQRTQQEDSAVYLCASSLGPSSYTGELFFGEGSRLTVL.

This clone came up a few times. The CDR3 sequence is CASTIWGGIQTEKLFF. The CDR3 DNA follows: TGTGCCAGCACCATTTGGGGGGGGATTCAAACGGAAAAACTGTTTTTT. The rearrangement uses TRBV7-9 and TRBJ1-4; the D gene is possibly TRBD1 (5 bases). V lost 7 bases and J lost 8, with 23 bases in between. Germline V CDR1 and CDR2: SEHNR, FQNEAQ (reference sequence). This CDR3 comprises 16 residues.

The chain recombines TRBV19 with TRBJ1-1; D remains unclear. The CDR3 length is 14 residues. The germline V gene encodes CDR1 LNHDA and CDR2 SQIVND (reference sequence). Trimming pared 7 bases from V and 0 bases from J, leaving 12 bases between. The CDR3 protein is CASTIVLMNTEAFF. CDR3 DNA: TGTGCCAGTACGATTGTCCTAATGAACACTGAAGCTTTCTTT.

This clone was detected a few times. The chain has TRBV5-1 and TRBJ2-7; 8 bases match TRBD1. Germline lookup yields CDR1 SGHRS and CDR2 YFSETQ. The CDR3 runs to 17 residues. J lost 5 bases, V lost 4 bases, and 17 bases had no gene match. The CDR3: CASSRREFGQGSHEQYF. The CDR3 region has the DNA TGCGCCAGCAGCCGAAGAGAATTCGGACAGGGTTCCCACGAGCAGTACTTC.

V gene TRBV29-1 combines with J gene TRBJ2-6; D is undetermined. The CDR3 covers 13 residues. Trimming stripped 6 bases from V and 0 bases from J, with 6 bases between. Germline loops: CDR1 SQVTM, CDR2 ANQGSEA. As DNA, the CDR3 is TGCAGCGTGGACGTCTCTGGGGCCAACGTCCTGACTTTC. This encodes CSVDVSGANVLTF.

The rearrangement links TRBV28 to TRBJ2-4; D not resolved. This CDR3 has 18 amino acids. Germline CDR1 reads MDHEN; CDR2 reads SYDVKM. Trimming left V 6 bases short and J 0 bases short, with 21 bases between. The CDR3 loop reads CASSPWIQYVLAKNIQYF. In DNA, the CDR3 is TGTGCCAGCAGCCCTTGGATTCAGTATGTCTTAGCCAAAAACATTCAGTACTTC.

The J gene is TRBJ2-3, the V gene TRBV9; possibly TRBD1 or TRBD2 for D (5 bases each). Trimming removed 0 bases from V and 6 bases from J, with 8 bases in between. The CDR3 has 13 amino acids. Germline CDR1 SGDLS, CDR2 YYNGEE. The CDR3 region has the DNA TGTGCCAGCAGCGTAGGGGGGTCGGATACGCAGTATTTT. It translates to CASSVGGSDTQYF. The full variable domain, completed using reference TRBV9 and TRBJ2-3, is DSGVTQTPKHLITATGQRVTLRCSPRSGDLSVYWYQQSLDQGLQFLIQYYNGEERAKGNILERFSAQQFPDLHSELNLSSLELGDSALYFCASSVGGSDTQYFGPGTRLTVL.

The gene calls are TRBV7-9 and TRBJ2-3, with TRBD1 identical over 7 bases. Per the germline V gene, CDR1 is SEHNR and CDR2 is FQNEAQ (reference sequence). There are 14 residues in the CDR3. V lost 6 bases and J lost 3; bases outside the gene matches: 6. This CDR3 is CASRTDRATDTQYF. CDR3 bases: TGTGCCAGCAGAACAGACAGGGCTACAGATACGCAGTATTTT.

J is TRBJ2-7 and V is TRBV4-3; 12 bases fit TRBD1. The CDR3 runs 16 residues. Losses at the gene ends were 3 bases for V and 7 bases for J; bases not matched to a gene: 10. Germline assignment: CDR1 LGHNA and CDR2 YSLEER. DNA of the CDR3: TGCGCCAGCAGCCAGCGCCGGGACAGGGGGCCGCGGGAGCAGTACTTC. Translating it yields CASSQRRDRGPREQYF.